The present entry profiles one TCR beta chain with its context. The antigen is undetermined. This table comes from immunoSEQ multiplex PCR, and its TCRdb copy is limited to in-frame clones, with some not included. This sample has about 80,000 clones, with roughly nine tenths found just once. This sample is part of a study of T cell responses to AZD1222 COVID-19 vaccine. In the study overall: Second-dose recipients at about 4 or about 12 weeks were treated as one pooled group.

General study results and limits: Along spike, vaccine-associated CD4 TCRs were found throughout, with dominance at 160-218 and 743-854.

V lost 5 bases, J lost 7 bases, and 6 bases stayed unmatched. CDR3 size: 14 residues. Germline-derived CDR1 and CDR2 are KGHDR and SFDVKD. V is TRBV24-1 and J is TRBJ2-3; 9 bases are a match to TRBD1. The sequence derives from an adult in good health. The sample consisted of peripheral blood, taken on day 0 of AZD1222 vaccination. CDR3 in DNA: TGTGCCACCAGTGCCGGACAGGGGCGTTATACGCAGTATTTT. This translates into CATSAGQGRYTQYF.